This T cell receptor (beta chain) was sequenced during a study of T cells after yellow fever vaccination. Findings and caveats of the study: FACS-sorted repertoires could harbor abundant contaminating bulk-population clonotypes. It was the secondary response that reached its peak faster, day 5 versus 15, but it was weaker. Reappearing after the booster were most of the clones from primary vaccination (about 95% CD4, approximately 88% CD8).

J lost 5 bases, V lost 4 bases, and 5 bases had no gene match. CDR1 SGHDT and CDR2 YYEEEE come from the germline V gene. CDR3 size: 15 residues. This clonotype was counted a few times. Its antigen is undetermined. TCRdb independently ran MiXCR on the 5' RACE reads; one entry per CDR3 protein. Among roughly 300,000 distinct CDR3 sequences listed, around 7% were seen once. This chain connects TRBV5-6 to TRBJ1-6, with 8 bases fitting TRBD1. Sequences were derived from PBMCs, sampled approximately 47 days after the first yellow fever vaccination. The TCR comes from a man aged 18 to 30 who received the YFV17D yellow fever vaccine. The CDR3: CASSLTGADNSPLHF. CDR3 DNA sequence: TGTGCCAGCAGCCTGACAGGGGCCGATAATTCACCCCTCCACTTT.